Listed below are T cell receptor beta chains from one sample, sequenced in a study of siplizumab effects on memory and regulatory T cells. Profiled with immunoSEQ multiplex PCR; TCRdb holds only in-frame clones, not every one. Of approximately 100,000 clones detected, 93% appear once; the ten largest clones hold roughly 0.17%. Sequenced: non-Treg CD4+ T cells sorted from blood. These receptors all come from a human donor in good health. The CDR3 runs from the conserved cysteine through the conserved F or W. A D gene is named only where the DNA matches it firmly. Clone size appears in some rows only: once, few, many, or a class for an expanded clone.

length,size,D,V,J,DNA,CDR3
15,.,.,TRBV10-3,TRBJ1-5,TGTGCCATCAGTGATGGACAACTTAGCAATCAGCCCCAGCATTTT,CAISDGQLSNQPQHF
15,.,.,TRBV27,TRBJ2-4,TGTGCCAGCAGCTACCAAGGGGGGGGGAAAAACATTCAGTACTTC,CASSYQGGGKNIQYF
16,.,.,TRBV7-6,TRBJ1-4,TGTGCCAGCAGCTTAGCGCAGGCAGGAACTAATGAAAAACTGTTTTTT,CASSLAQAGTNEKLFF
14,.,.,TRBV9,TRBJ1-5,TGTGCCAGCAGCAGCAACGGAGTTAATCAGCCCCAGCATTTT,CASSSNGVNQPQHF
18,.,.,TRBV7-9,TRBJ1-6,TGTGCCAGCAGCCCTATACAGGTCTCCAACTCCTATAATTCACCCCTCCACTTT,CASSPIQVSNSYNSPLHF
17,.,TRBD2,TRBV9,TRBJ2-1,TGTGCCAGCAGCGTAGGGCTAGCGGGGGGCCAAACCGATGAGCAGTTCTTC,CASSVGLAGGQTDEQFF
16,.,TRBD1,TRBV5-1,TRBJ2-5,TGCGCCAGCAGCTGGGGACAGGGTAGCTCCCAAGAGACCCAGTACTTC,CASSWGQGSSQETQYF
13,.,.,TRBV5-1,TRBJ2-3,TGCGCCAGCAGGCCAGCAGGGCAAGATACGCAGTATTTT,CASRPAGQDTQYF
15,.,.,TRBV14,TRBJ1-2,TGTGCCAGCAGCCAAGCCCCGACAGGTTCCTATGGCTACACCTTC,CASSQAPTGSYGYTF
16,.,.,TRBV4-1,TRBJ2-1,TGCGCCAGCAGCCCGGGGAGGACCAGCTCCTACAATGAGCAGTTCTTC,CASSPGRTSSYNEQFF
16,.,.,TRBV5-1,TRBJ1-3,TGCGCCAGCAGCTTGGTCTCAGACAGCTCTGGAAACACCATATATTTT,CASSLVSDSSGNTIYF
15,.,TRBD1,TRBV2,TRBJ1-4,TGTGCCAGCAGTGTGGCGGTCGGGACAGGGGGAAAACTGTTTTTT,CASSVAVGTGGKLFF
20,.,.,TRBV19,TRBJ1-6,TGTGCCAGTAGCATAGGGGGATTGGGACGCCTGAGCTCCTATAATTCACCCCTCCACTTT,CASSIGGLGRLSSYNSPLHF
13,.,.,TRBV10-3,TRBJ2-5,TGTGCCATCAGTGCAACAGATCAAGAGACCCAGTACTTC,CAISATDQETQYF
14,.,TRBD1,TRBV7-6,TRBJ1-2,TGTGCCAGCAGCGTCGGGACAGGGCGGCATGGCTACACCTTC,CASSVGTGRHGYTF
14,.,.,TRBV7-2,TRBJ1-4,TGTGCCAGCAGCTTAGGGAGCGGGAATGAAAAACTGTTTTTT,CASSLGSGNEKLFF
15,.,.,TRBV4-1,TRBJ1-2,TGCGCCAGCAGCCAAGTTGGGATGGGGGGCAGTGGCTACACCTTC,CASSQVGMGGSGYTF
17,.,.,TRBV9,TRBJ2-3,TGTGCCAGCAGCCCCTCTCCCTCTTCGACTAGCACAGATACGCAGTATTTT,CASSPSPSSTSTDTQYF
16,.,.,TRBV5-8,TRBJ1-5,TGTGCCAGCAGCGCGGGTAGGGGGACCCCTCATCTGCCCCAGCATTTT,CASSAGRGTPHLPQHF
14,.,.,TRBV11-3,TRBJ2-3,TGTGCCAGCAGCCGAGAAGGAGGCACAGATACGCAGTATTTT,CASSREGGTDTQYF
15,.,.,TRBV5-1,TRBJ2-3,TGCGCCAGCAGCTCGGGACTCTACCTATTCGATACGCAGTATTTT,CASSSGLYLFDTQYF
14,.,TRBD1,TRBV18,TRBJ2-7,TGTGCCAGCTCACCGGGACAGGGGCCCTACGAGCAGTACTTC,CASSPGQGPYEQYF
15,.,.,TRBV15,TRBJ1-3,TGTGCCACCAGCAGGGGGGACAATTCTGGAAACACCATATATTTT,CATSRGDNSGNTIYF
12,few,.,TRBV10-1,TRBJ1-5,TGCGCCAGCAGTGCTCCGTCGGGGCCCCAGCATTTT,CASSAPSGPQHF
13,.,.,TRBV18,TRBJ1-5,TGTGCCAGCTCAACTCAGGGGAGCCAGCCCCAGCATTTT,CASSTQGSQPQHF
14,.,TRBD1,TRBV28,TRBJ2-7,TGTGCCAGCAATTTTGGGACAGGGGGCTACGAGCAGTACTTC,CASNFGTGGYEQYF
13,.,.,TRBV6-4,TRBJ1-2,TGTGCCAGCAGTAAGGACAGCCGGGATGGCTACACCTTC,CASSKDSRDGYTF
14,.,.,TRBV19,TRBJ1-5,TGTGCCAGCAACAGGGACGGGGGCAATCAGCCCCAGCATTTT,CASNRDGGNQPQHF
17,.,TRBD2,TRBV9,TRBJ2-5,TGTGCCAGCAGCGTAGGTGCCCAACTAGCGGGGGAAGAGACCCAGTACTTC,CASSVGAQLAGEETQYF
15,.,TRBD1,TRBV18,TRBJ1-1,TGTGCCAGCTCAGCTGGGACAGGGGGCGGCACTGAAGCTTTCTTT,CASSAGTGGGTEAFF
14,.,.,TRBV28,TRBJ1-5,TGTGCCAGCAGTCGGGGGGGCGGTAATCAGCCCCAGCATTTT,CASSRGGGNQPQHF
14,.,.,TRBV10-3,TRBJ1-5,TGTGCCACCCACACGGGGGTTAACAATCAGCCCCAGCATTTT,CATHTGVNNQPQHF
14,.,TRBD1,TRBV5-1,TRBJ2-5,TGCGCCAGCAGCCGGGACAGCAACCAAGAGACCCAGTACTTC,CASSRDSNQETQYF
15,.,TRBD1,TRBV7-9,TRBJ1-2,TGTGCCAGCAGCTCCAAGGAGACAGGGAAAGACCTCTACACCTTC,CASSSKETGKDLYTF
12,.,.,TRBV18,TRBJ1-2,TGTGCCAGCTCACCCACAGGCTATGGCTACACCTTC,CASSPTGYGYTF
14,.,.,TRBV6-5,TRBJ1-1,TGTGCCAGCAGTTACGGAAGGGATTGGGGTGAAGCTTTCTTT,CASSYGRDWGEAFF
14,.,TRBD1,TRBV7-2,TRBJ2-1,TGTGCCAGCAGCCCAAGACAGGGGGCTGGTGAGCAGTTCTTC,CASSPRQGAGEQFF
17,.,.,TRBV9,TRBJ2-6,TGTGCCAGCAGCGCCCGGGACACCCTCCTTGGGGCCAACGTCCTGACTTTC,CASSARDTLLGANVLTF
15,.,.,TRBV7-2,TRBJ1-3,TGTGCCAGCAGCCCCCGCGTCGGAGGCGGAAACACCATATATTTT,CASSPRVGGGNTIYF
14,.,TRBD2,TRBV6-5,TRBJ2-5,TGTGCCAGCAGCGGGGGGTATTACCAAGAGACCCAGTACTTC,CASSGGYYQETQYF
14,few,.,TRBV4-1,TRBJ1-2,TGCGCCAGCTCAGTCGTGCGCGGGATCAGCGGCTACACCTTC,CASSVVRGISGYTF
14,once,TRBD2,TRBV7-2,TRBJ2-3,TGTGCCAGCGCACTGGGACTAGCGCCAGATACGCAGTATTTT,CASALGLAPDTQYF
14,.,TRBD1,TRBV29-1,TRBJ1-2,TGCAGCGTTGTTAGACAGGGTGGGGGCTATGGCTACACCTTC,CSVVRQGGGYGYTF
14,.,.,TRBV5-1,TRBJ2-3,TGCGCCAGCAGCTTGGAACGGGGAGGAGATACGCAGTATTTT,CASSLERGGDTQYF
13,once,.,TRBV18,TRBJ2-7,TGTGCCAGCTCACCGGTCACATCCTACGAGCAGTACTTC,CASSPVTSYEQYF
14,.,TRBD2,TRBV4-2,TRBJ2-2,TGTGCCAGCAGCCGGGGAGGGGACACCGGGGAGCTGTTTTTT,CASSRGGDTGELFF
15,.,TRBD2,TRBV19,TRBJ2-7,TGTGCCAGTAGTATTCAAATGAGCGGGGTCCACGAGCAGTACTTC,CASSIQMSGVHEQYF
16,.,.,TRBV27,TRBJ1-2,TGTGCCAGCAGTTTACGGTCGGCAGCGCCTAACTATGGCTACACCTTC,CASSLRSAAPNYGYTF
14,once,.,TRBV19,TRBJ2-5,TGTGCCAGTAGCTTACTCGGGGGAGGAGAGACCCAGTACTTC,CASSLLGGGETQYF
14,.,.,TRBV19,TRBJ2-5,TGTGCCAGTAGTTCCGGGGGTGGCGTTCAGACCCAGTACTTC,CASSSGGGVQTQYF
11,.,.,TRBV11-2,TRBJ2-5,TGTGCCAGCAGCTACCAAGAGACCCAGTACTTC,CASSYQETQYF